These 31 T cell receptor delta chains were sequenced from one sample in a study of gammadelta T cells in human blood. TCRdb reapplied CATT to the RT-PCR reads. This table holds 1,200 to 1,500 delta-chain clones, 15% to 20% found once. The specimen was non-Vgamma9Vdelta2 gamma-delta T cells from infant blood. The receptor set was obtained from a human donor.

This clone was seen only a few times. This likely came from a read error, as a far larger clone is one base away. This chain connects TRDV1 to TRDJ2; the match to TRDD3 covers 13 bases. The CDR3 totals 19 residues. Trimming took 8 bases from V and 5 from J; bases not matched to a gene: 17. Germline V gene data show CDR1 as TSWWSYY and CDR2 as QGS. The CDR3 loop reads CALRRLPRTGGYGTAQLFF. The CDR3 DNA reads TGTGCTCTTAGGCGGCTACCCCGTACTGGGGGATACGGTACAGCACAACTCTTCTTT.

Of note for this clone: A far larger clone differs by one base, so this is likely a read error. Different DNA sequences within this sample yield the same CDR3. The rearrangement links TRDV3 to TRDJ1; 9 nucleotides line up with TRDD3. After removal of 4 bases from V and 0 bases from J, the junction contained 24 bases not matched to a gene. CDR1 and CDR2 from the germline V gene are TVYSNPD and GDNSRS (reference sequence). CDR3 length: 20 residues. In DNA form, the CDR3 reads TGTGCCTACTGCTCATACTCCTTTGAGGCCTGGGGGATGAACACCGATAAACTCATCTTT. Translated, it gives CAYCSYSFEAWGMNTDKLIF.

This clone was counted only a few times. This likely reflects a read error, since a far larger clone is one base away. This chain joins TRDV1 and TRDJ1, with D perhaps matching TRDD2 (5 bases). V dropped 4 bases and J dropped 0 bases, with 12 bases sitting between them. This CDR3 spans 15 amino acids. The germline CDR1 and CDR2 sequences are TSWWSYY and QGS. The CDR3 region is CALGVLSLYTDKLIF. The CDR3 DNA reads TGTGCTCTTGGGGTCCTTTCCTTGTACACCGATAAACTCATCTTT.

In its sample, this clone was seen a few times. A read error likely explains this, since a far larger clone differs by one base. The chain is built from TRDV2 and TRDJ1, with TRDD3 identical over 8 bases. The germline V gene has CDR1 GEAIGNYY and CDR2 EKD. CDR3 length: 15 residues. Trimming cost V 7 bases and J 2 bases; bases outside gene matches: 11. The CDR3 DNA reads as TGTGCCTGGGAGCTCTGGGGGAACTCAACCGATAAACTCATCTTT. Translation: CAWELWGNSTDKLIF.

This clone is labeled as medium-sized. This chain uses TRDV2 with TRDJ1, with 10 bases fitting TRDD3. J lost 2 bases, V lost 1 base, and 9 bases had no gene match. The CDR3 is 17 amino acids. The V gene's germline CDR1 is GEAIGNYY and CDR2 EKD. The chain's CDR3 is CACDTGGYAWRTDKLIF. The CDR3 nucleotides read TGTGCCTGTGACACGGGGGGATACGCGTGGAGGACCGATAAACTCATCTTT.

This clone is deemed medium-sized (0.01 to 0.1%). This may stem from a read error, because a much larger clone lies one nucleotide away. V gene TRDV1 combines with J gene TRDJ1; 13 bases line up with TRDD3. J gave up 0 bases and V 2 bases, and 24 bases lay outside the gene matches. Germline V CDR1 and CDR2: TSWWSYY, QGS. This CDR3 spans 24 amino acids. CDR3 nucleotides: TGTGCTCTTGGGGAATGGTCCCTGAGCTTCCAACCCCCACTGGGGGATACGTACACCGATAAACTCATCTTT. Its protein product is CALGEWSLSFQPPLGDTYTDKLIF.

This clone has more than one count but fewer than ten. A read error is possible here, since a much larger clone lies one base away. V and J are TRDV1 and TRDJ2; perhaps TRDD3 as D (7 bases). The CDR3 has 19 residues. Germline loops: CDR1 TSWWSYY, CDR2 QGS. The CDR3 reads CALREPTSYVDTGAAQLFF. CDR3 DNA: TGTGCTCTTAGGGAACCGACGTCCTACGTGGATACGGGGGCAGCACAACTCTTCTTT.

In its sample, this clone was seen a few times. A far larger clone is just one base off, so this is likely a read error. The chain carries TRDV1 and TRDJ1, with TRDD3 as a possible D gene (10 bases). Per the germline V gene, CDR1 is TSWWSYY and CDR2 is QGS. The CDR3 totals 21 residues. V gave up 4 bases and J gave up 2 bases, with 32 bases separating them. CDR3 nucleotide sequence: TGTGCTCTTGGGGTGAAGTCGCCTTCCTACCGGGCACTGGGGGATACCGATAAACTCATCTTT. This translates into CALGVKSPSYRALGDTDKLIF.

With regard to this clone: This sequence is one base from a far larger clone and is likely a read error. The J gene is uncalled and the V gene is TRDV3; TRDD3, as called in the table, went unchecked against the DNA. The germline V gene encodes CDR1 TVYSNPD and CDR2 GDNSRS (reference sequence). The CDR3 totals 18 residues. The CDR3, as DNA: TGTGCCTCCACCTTTCCGATTGTGGCAGATCCGCCCACCGATAAAATCATCTTT. This encodes CASTFPIVADPPTDKIIF.

This chain connects TRDV2 to TRDJ1, with 7 bases fitting TRDD3. Assignment of the J gene here rests on matching the DNA to germline, because TCRdb gives none. From germline, CDR1 is GEAIGNYY and CDR2 EKD. The length of the CDR3 is 18 residues. V shed 0 bases and J 0 bases; nucleotides not matched to a gene: 12. CDR3 region: CACDTGLGPDKYTDKLIF. Written as DNA, the CDR3 is TGTGCCTGTGACACCGGACTGGGGCCCGACAAGTACACCGATAAACTCATCTTT.

There are a few counts of this clone. A much more abundant neighbour one base away suggests this may be a read error. V and J are TRDV1 and TRDJ1; D might be TRDD3 (6 bases). The CDR3 consists of 20 residues. Deletions cut 7 bases from V and 0 bases from J, with 30 bases between. Germline V CDR1 and CDR2: TSWWSYY, QGS. The CDR3 nucleotides are TGTGCTCTTGATAAAAAAAAAAAAAGGCCTTCGCGGGATAACACCGATAAACTCATCTTT. This sequence encodes CALDKKKKRPSRDNTDKLIF.

This clone has more than one count but fewer than ten. Since a far larger clone is one base different, this is likely a read error. The genes are TRDV1 and TRDJ1; 10 nucleotides align to TRDD3. The germline gives CDR1 TSWWSYY, CDR2 QGS. The junction had 26 bases not matched to a gene; V was cut back by 1 base and J by 3 bases. This CDR3 spans 23 amino acids. The CDR3 nucleotides read TGTGCTCTTGGGGAACGGAGTTGGGCAACTCTGTGGGGGATACCGGAGGTCCCCGATAAACTCATCTTT. It yields the protein CALGERSWATLWGIPEVPDKLIF.

On this clone: A far larger clone differs by one base, so this is likely a read error. The V and J genes are TRDV1 and TRDJ1; D might be TRDD2 (5 bases). The length of the CDR3 is 17 residues. The germline gives CDR1 TSWWSYY, CDR2 QGS. Trimming removed 0 bases from V and 1 base from J, with 15 bases in between. The CDR3 DNA reads as TGTGCTCTTGGGGAACTCCCCGCCTTCGACCGCACCGATAAACTCATCTTT. The encoded protein is CALGELPAFDRTDKLIF.

This clone qualifies as large. This chain joins TRDV1 and TRDJ1, with TRDD3 matching over 8 bases. The germline V gene encodes CDR1 TSWWSYY and CDR2 QGS. V lost 0 bases and J lost 0; bases outside the gene matches: 9. The CDR3 covers 18 residues. Here the CDR3 reads CALGELFPWGTYTDKLIF. In DNA, the CDR3 is TGTGCTCTTGGGGAACTTTTCCCCTGGGGGACGTACACCGATAAACTCATCTTT.

By sample share, this clone is large (0.1 to 1%). V gene TRDV1 combines with J gene TRDJ1, with D perhaps TRDD2 or TRDD3 (5 bases each). This CDR3 comprises 23 residues. Germline V gene sequence: CDR1 TSWWSYY, CDR2 QGS. V gave up 5 bases and J gave up 0 bases, with 37 bases separating them. The CDR3 protein is CALGPTPLIPQGGGPYHTDKLIF. The CDR3, as DNA: TGTGCTCTTGGGCCTACACCCTTAATCCCGCAAGGGGGGGGGCCCTACCACACCGATAAACTCATCTTT.

This clone is categorized as large. The rearrangement joins TRDV1 to TRDJ1; 10 bases map to TRDD3. CDR1 is TSWWSYY and CDR2 is QGS in the germline V gene. CDR3 size: 22 residues. The V and J ends lost 4 bases and 6 bases, in that order; junction bases with no gene match: 29. The CDR3 DNA sequence: TGTGCTCTTGGGGCCCCAATTTGTTCCTTTACCACTGGGGGATCCCTTTACTATAAACTCATCTTT. Translated: CALGAPICSFTTGGSLYYKLIF.

By frequency in the sample, this clone is large. The chain has TRDV1 and TRDJ1; 7 nucleotides agree with TRDD2. Trimming at V came to 0 bases and at J to 4 bases, leaving 8 bases not matched to a gene. CDR3 length: 16 amino acids. Per germline, CDR1 TSWWSYY and CDR2 QGS. The CDR3: CALGELVYLPGDKLIF. CDR3 coding DNA: TGTGCTCTTGGGGAACTGGTATACCTTCCTGGCGATAAACTCATCTTT.

On this clone itself: A read error likely explains this, since a far larger clone differs by one base. V is TRDV1 and J is TRDJ1; TRDD3 might be the D (6 bases). TCRdb carries no J gene annotation; the J gene was assigned here by matching the DNA with germline. V was cut by 4 bases and J by 0 bases, with 36 bases left in between. Per the germline V gene, CDR1 is TSWWSYY and CDR2 is QGS. This CDR3 comprises 23 residues. CDR3 sequence (DNA): TGTGCTCTTGGGGTCCCCCTAAAGGCGTACCATATTTACAACTGGGATTACACCGATAAACTCATCTTT. Translating gives CALGVPLKAYHIYNWDYTDKLIF.

This clone ranks as medium-sized. Here the J gene is TRDJ1 and the V gene is not called; TRDD3, the D gene given by the table, was not confirmed from the DNA. The CDR3 totals 20 residues. CDR3 region: CAVEGPSYCRLGGLTDKLIF. The CDR3 DNA is TGTGCTGTGGAGGGTCCTTCCTATTGCCGACTGGGGGGCCTCACCGATAAACTCATCTTT.

This clone ranks as medium-sized. The V and J genes are TRDV1 and TRDJ1; 11 bases map to TRDD3. This CDR3 has 21 amino acids. Germline V lookup: CDR1 TSWWSYY, CDR2 QGS. With 0 bases clipped from V and 7 bases from J, the junction kept 22 bases outside the gene matches. CDR3 residues: CALGELHFPPSWGIHDGKLIF. The CDR3 DNA follows: TGTGCTCTTGGGGAACTCCATTTCCCACCAAGCTGGGGGATACATGATGGTAAACTCATCTTT.

In regard to this clone: With only one base between it and a far larger clone, this is likely a read error. V gene TRDV1 combines with J gene TRDJ1; TRDD3 aligns across 7 bases. V was pared by 2 bases and J by 0 bases, with 27 bases of the junction left unmatched. The CDR3 has 23 residues. CDR1 is TSWWSYY and CDR2 is QGS in the germline V gene. The CDR3 region is CALGEVTSLLLGYALWYTDKLIF. The CDR3 DNA is TGTGCTCTTGGGGAAGTTACCTCCCTCTTACTGGGGTACGCCCTGTGGTACACCGATAAACTCATCTTT.

This clone rates as large. The gene calls are TRDV1 and TRDJ1; no clear D. This CDR3 is 22 amino acids long. In germline, CDR1 is TSWWSYY, CDR2 QGS. V lost 2 bases, J lost 4 bases, and 35 bases lay in between. The CDR3 region is CALGERSEGFGRILGGYDKLIF. Here the CDR3 DNA reads TGTGCTCTTGGGGAAAGGTCAGAGGGTTTCGGGCGGATTCTTGGCGGCTACGATAAACTCATCTTT.

This clone is large within its sample. Other nucleotide sequences in the sample specify the same CDR3. J is TRDJ1 and V is TRDV1, with 8 bases that match TRDD3. V lost 0 bases to trimming and J lost 0 bases; unmatched junction nucleotides: 24. Germline assignment: CDR1 TSWWSYY and CDR2 QGS. The CDR3 runs to 23 residues. As DNA, the CDR3 is TGTGCTCTTGGGGAACTGTGGTCGGGTCCCCACACCGTACTGGGGGGGAACACCGATAAACTCATCTTT. The encoded protein is CALGELWSGPHTVLGGNTDKLIF.

In its sample, this clone ranks as medium-sized (0.01 to 0.1%). The gene calls are TRDV1 and TRDJ1, with D tentatively TRDD3 (5 bases). The CDR3 covers 20 residues. V dropped 4 bases and J dropped 0 bases, with 27 bases sitting between them. Germline V CDR1 and CDR2: TSWWSYY, QGS. CDR3 sequence reads: CALGARILSRRGLYTDKLIF. The DNA of the CDR3 is TGTGCTCTTGGGGCGCGTATACTATCCAGGCGGGGGTTGTACACCGATAAACTCATCTTT.

This clone is judged medium-sized. The gene calls are TRDV1 and TRDJ1; D may correspond to TRDD2 or TRDD3 (5 bases each). The CDR3 has 21 amino acids. Deletions cut 2 bases from V and 0 bases from J, with 28 bases between. The germline gives CDR1 TSWWSYY, CDR2 QGS. The CDR3 region is CALGEGKFLHGWEKYTDKLIF. The CDR3, as DNA: TGTGCTCTTGGGGAAGGGAAGTTCCTCCATGGCTGGGAAAAGTACACCGATAAACTCATCTTT.

As for this clone: TCRdb's protein, taken from a much larger clone, differs from this DNA's translation at residue 14, likely owing to a read error; the protein displayed comes from the DNA. The V gene reported is TRAV29/DV5; the J gene is uncalled; TRDD3 reflects the table's D call only, with no check against the DNA. Germline CDR1 reads NSMFDY; CDR2 reads ISSIKDK. This CDR3 has 16 residues. The CDR3 protein is CAASAYWGPYTDKPIF. The DNA of the CDR3 is TGTGCAGCAAGCGCTTACTGGGGACCCTACACCGATAAACCCATCTTT.

The sample holds a few counts of this clone. One base away lies a much larger clone, so this may be a sequencing read error. This sample also contains other DNA sequences that code for the same CDR3. The chain uses TRDV1 and TRDJ1; 8 bases line up with TRDD3. Looked up from germline, CDR1 is TSWWSYY and CDR2 is QGS. CDR3 length equals 21 residues. CDR3 residues: CALGENPRKLYAWGNTDKLIF. In nucleotides, the CDR3 is TGTGCTCTCGGGGAAAATCCCCGAAAACTCTACGCCTGGGGGAACACCGATAAACTCATCTTT.

Comments on this clone: This likely came from a read error, as a far larger clone is one base away. The J segment was not called; the V segment is TRDV3. Germline CDR1 TVYSNPD, CDR2 GDNSRS (reference sequence). The CDR3 runs to 18 residues. CDR3 sequence (DNA): TGTGCCTCCCCAGAAGAGATGGTACTCTCGGATCTGACAGCACAACCCTTCTTT. Translation gives CASPEEMVLSDLTAQPFF.

This clone came up once. Translating this DNA gives a protein that differs at residue 4 from the TCRdb one, which belongs to a much larger clone; a read error is likely, and the protein shown is this translation. The J gene call is TRDJ1, but no V gene call exists; the table's TRDD3 call for D was not verified on the DNA. CDR3 length: 19 amino acids. CDR3 nucleotide sequence: TGTGCTCTGTGTGAGGCGGTGAGTTGGGGGAACCCCTACACCGATAAACTCATCTTT. Translating gives CALCEAVSWGNPYTDKLIF.

This clone was counted between two and nine times. This clone may be a read error of a much larger clone one base away. The rearrangement joins TRDV2 to TRDJ3, with 11 bases lining up with TRDD3. V lost 0 bases, J lost 0 bases, and 9 bases stayed unmatched. This CDR3 comprises 21 residues. Germline V gives CDR1 GEAIGNYY, CDR2 EKD. For the CDR3, the DNA is TGTGCCTGTGACACCAGGATGGGGGATACGCTCAGCTCCTGGGACACCCGACAGATGTTTTTC. It translates to CACDTRMGDTLSSWDTRQMFF.

This clone is deemed large (0.1 to 1%). Other DNA sequences in this sample translate to the same CDR3. This chain links TRDV2 with TRDJ3; 7 nucleotides match TRDD3. Trimming cost V 0 bases and J 3 bases; bases outside gene matches: 19. Germline V CDR1 and CDR2: GEAIGNYY, EKD. This CDR3 contains 22 residues. Written as DNA, the CDR3 is TGTGCCTGTGACACCGGGAGGATGTGGGACTGGGGTGTGAGCTGGGACACCCGACAGATGTTTTTC. Translated, it gives CACDTGRMWDWGVSWDTRQMFF.